The clone carrying this T cell receptor (beta chain) was seen a handful of times. PCR amplification relied on 60 Vbeta primers (plus 13 Jbeta primers). Some clones are missing from TCRdb's copy, which holds only in-frame ones; the method was immunoSEQ multiplex PCR. The data show about 200,000 clones, more than 75% seen once. These data come from a study of cytomegalovirus exposure and HLA in healthy donors. The CDR3 length is 14 residues. Germline values: CDR1 MDHEN, CDR2 SYDVKM. V trimming: 6 bases; J trimming: 4 bases; junction bases outside the gene matches: 7. Sequenced: PBMCs. The origin of this receptor is a male donor in good health and CMV-seropositive. V and J are TRBV28 and TRBJ2-7; 9 nucleotides match TRBD1. The CDR3 reads CASSPSDRGYEQYF. The DNA of the CDR3 is TGTGCCAGCAGCCCCTCGGACAGGGGTTACGAGCAGTACTTC.